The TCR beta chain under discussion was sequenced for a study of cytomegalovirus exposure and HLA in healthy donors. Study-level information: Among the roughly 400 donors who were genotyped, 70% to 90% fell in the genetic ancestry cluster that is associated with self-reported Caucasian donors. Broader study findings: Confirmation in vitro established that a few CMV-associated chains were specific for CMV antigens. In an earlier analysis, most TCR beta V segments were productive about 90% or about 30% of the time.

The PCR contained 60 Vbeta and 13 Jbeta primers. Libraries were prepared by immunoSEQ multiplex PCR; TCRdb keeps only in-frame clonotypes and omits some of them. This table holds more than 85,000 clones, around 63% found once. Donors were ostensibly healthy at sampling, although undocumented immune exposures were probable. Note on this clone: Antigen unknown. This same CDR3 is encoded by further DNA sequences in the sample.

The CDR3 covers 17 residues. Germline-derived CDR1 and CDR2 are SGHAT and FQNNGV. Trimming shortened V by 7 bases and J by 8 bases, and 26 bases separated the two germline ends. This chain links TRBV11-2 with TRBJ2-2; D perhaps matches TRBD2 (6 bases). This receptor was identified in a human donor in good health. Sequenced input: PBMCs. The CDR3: CASTKPAGRPYVGELFF. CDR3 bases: TGTGCCAGCACCAAACCCGCAGGGAGGCCCTATGTAGGGGAGCTGTTTTTT.